These 16 T cell receptor beta chains were all obtained from the same sample, sequenced in a study of T cells in localized non-small cell lung cancer. Generated by immunoSEQ multiplex PCR, the TCRdb table keeps only in-frame clones and is missing some. The sample lists around 40,000 clones, roughly 86% occurring once. The sample consisted of peripheral blood, taken before any cancer treatment. These receptors originate from a man aged 35 to 69 with stage I lung adenocarcinoma.

V gene TRBV4-3 combines with J gene TRBJ2-1; the match to TRBD1 covers 10 bases. The CDR3 consists of 14 residues. Germline V gene lookup returns CDR1 LGHNA and CDR2 YSLEER. The trim removed 4 bases at V and 9 bases at J, leaving 6 bases unmatched. The CDR3 DNA follows: TGCGCCAGCAGCCCAAGGACAGGGGGTCCTGAGCAGTTCTTC. Protein: CASSPRTGGPEQFF.

V gene TRBV5-1 combines with J gene TRBJ2-3; D remains unclear. Germline assignment: CDR1 SGHRS and CDR2 YFSETQ. V was clipped by 0 bases and J by 8 bases, with 7 bases between them. The CDR3 runs to 12 residues. CDR3 nucleotide sequence: TGCGCCAGCAGCTTGGTAGAAAGTACGCAGTATTTT. This encodes CASSLVESTQYF.

The chain joins TRBV9 to TRBJ2-3; 11 bases are a match to TRBD2. CDR1 and CDR2 from the germline V gene are SGDLS and YYNGEE. The CDR3 has 16 residues. V lost 4 bases, J lost 8 bases, and 12 bases stayed unmatched. The CDR3 DNA is TGTGCCAGCAGCCCCAGTAGCGGGAGGGCCTCGGGTACGCAGTATTTT. Its protein is CASSPSSGRASGTQYF.

The genes are TRBV9 and TRBJ2-1; D not certain. Germline V CDR1 and CDR2: SGDLS, YYNGEE. V dropped 3 bases and J dropped 2 bases, with 15 bases sitting between them. CDR3 length equals 16 residues. The CDR3 nucleotides read TGTGCCAGCAGCGCAAGCCCGGGCGGCCCCTACAATGAGCAGTTCTTC. Translation: CASSASPGGPYNEQFF. Supplemented by reference TRBV9 and TRBJ2-1, the full variable domain reads DSGVTQTPKHLITATGQRVTLRCSPRSGDLSVYWYQQSLDQGLQFLIQYYNGEERAKGNILERFSAQQFPDLHSELNLSSLELGDSALYFCASSASPGGPYNEQFFGPGTRLTVL.

V usage is TRBV29-1 and J usage is TRBJ2-1; D not resolved. Looked up from germline, CDR1 is SQVTM and CDR2 is ANQGSEA. V was pared by 7 bases and J by 0 bases, with 7 bases between. The CDR3 sequence is 12 residues long. The chain's CDR3 is CSGRSSYNEQFF. CDR3 in DNA: TGCAGCGGGCGAAGCTCCTACAATGAGCAGTTCTTC.

This chain links TRBV29-1 with TRBJ2-1; TRBD2 aligns across 10 bases. The germline CDR1 and CDR2 sequences are SQVTM and ANQGSEA. The CDR3 covers 16 residues. Trimming took 0 bases from V and 7 from J; bases not matched to a gene: 9. The CDR3 bases are TGCAGCGTTGAAGATTGGGCTAGCGGGAGTGATAATGAGCAGTTCTTC. Translated, it gives CSVEDWASGSDNEQFF.

The V call is TRBV7-9, the J call TRBJ2-2; maybe TRBD1 (6 bases). V shed 4 bases and J shed 1 base, with 13 bases lying between them. Germline V gene sequence: CDR1 SEHNR, CDR2 FQNEAQ (reference sequence). The CDR3 is 16 amino acids. The CDR3 coding sequence is TGTGCCAGCAGCTCGCGGACAGACATGAACACCGGGGAGCTGTTTTTT. It codes for CASSSRTDMNTGELFF.

This chain connects TRBV6-9 to TRBJ2-2, with 14 bases fitting TRBD2. There are 21 residues in the CDR3. Trimming took 0 bases from V and 6 from J; bases not matched to a gene: 15. Per germline, CDR1 MNHGY and CDR2 SVAAGI. CDR3 sequence: CASSYSETSGRAGGAAGELFF. Here the CDR3 DNA reads TGTGCCAGCAGTTATTCGGAGACTAGCGGGAGGGCCGGGGGAGCGGCCGGGGAGCTGTTTTTT.

The chain has TRBV5-8 and TRBJ2-5; 7 bases fit TRBD2. The germline V gene encodes CDR1 SGHTS and CDR2 YDEGEE. There are 15 residues in the CDR3. Losses at the gene ends were 7 bases for V and 1 base for J; bases not matched to a gene: 10. CDR3: CASPSPPSGQETQYF. The CDR3 DNA reads as TGTGCCAGCCCATCTCCCCCTAGCGGCCAAGAGACCCAGTACTTC. Complete variable domain (other parts from reference TRBV5-8 and TRBJ2-5): EAGVTQSPTHLIKTRGQQATLRCSPISGHTSVYWYQQALGLGLQFLLWYDEGEERNRGNFPPRFSGRQFPNYSSELNVNALELEDSALYLCASPSPPSGQETQYFGPGTRLLVL.

This clone came up once. This chain uses TRBV4-1 with TRBJ1-5; no reliable D call. In germline, CDR1 is MGHRA, CDR2 YSYEKL. With 1 base removed from V and 3 bases from J, the gap between germline ends came to 10 bases. The CDR3 contains 15 residues. CDR3 sequence reads: CASSQVLSNNQPQHF. The CDR3 nucleotides are TGCGCCAGCAGCCAAGTTTTGTCGAACAATCAGCCCCAGCATTTT.

This chain connects TRBV4-3 to TRBJ1-2, with D hard to call. With 0 bases removed from V and 4 bases from J, the gap between germline ends came to 9 bases. Germline loops: CDR1 LGHNA, CDR2 YSLEER. The CDR3 is 14 amino acids. CDR3 sequence (DNA): TGCGCCAGCAGCCAAGAGTTGGCAGGCTATGGCTACACCTTC. Protein product: CASSQELAGYGYTF.

The chain employs TRBV7-2 and TRBJ2-1; D is perhaps TRBD1 (6 bases). The CDR3 has 13 residues. With 5 bases removed from V and 8 bases from J, the gap between germline ends came to 13 bases. Germline CDR1 reads SGHTA; CDR2 reads FQGNSA. The CDR3 protein is CASSAIGGYEQFF. Written as DNA, the CDR3 is TGTGCCAGCAGCGCAATTGGGGGCTATGAGCAGTTCTTC.

The chain carries TRBV19 and TRBJ2-1; perhaps D is TRBD1 or TRBD2 (5 bases each). Germline CDR1 reads LNHDA; CDR2 reads SQIVND (reference sequence). The CDR3 extends over 15 amino acids. Deletions cut 6 bases from V and 6 bases from J, with 18 bases between. CDR3 sequence: CASSTRDLTSNEQFF. The CDR3 DNA is TGTGCCAGTAGCACCAGGGACCTAACAAGCAATGAGCAGTTCTTC. The full variable domain, completed using reference TRBV19 and TRBJ2-1, is DGGITQSPKYLFRKEGQNVTLSCEQNLNHDAMYWYRQDPGQGLRLIYYSQIVNDFQKGDIAEGYSVSREKKESFPLTVTSAQKNPTAFYLCASSTRDLTSNEQFFGPGTRLTVL.

The chain has TRBV11-2 and TRBJ1-1; the D gene is possibly TRBD1 (5 bases). The V end lost 2 bases, the J end lost 4 bases, and 11 bases lay between the germline ends. Germline-derived CDR1 and CDR2 are SGHAT and FQNNGV. This CDR3 has 14 residues. The CDR3 is CASSLSAGATEAFF. DNA for the CDR3: TGTGCCAGCAGCTTAAGCGCTGGGGCCACTGAAGCTTTCTTT.

This clone has just one count. The chain uses TRBV11-3 and TRBJ2-1, with TRBD1 as a possible D gene (6 bases). V gave up 5 bases and J gave up 0 bases, with 8 bases separating them. Germline CDR1 and CDR2: SGHNT and YENEEA. The CDR3 has 14 amino acids. CDR3 sequence: CASSQGSSYNEQFF. In DNA form, the CDR3 reads TGTGCCAGCAGCCAGGGGAGCTCCTACAATGAGCAGTTCTTC. Using reference TRBV11-3 and TRBJ2-1 for the parts outside the CDR3, the full variable domain is EAGVVQSPRYKIIEKKQPVAFWCNPISGHNTLYWYLQNLGQGPELLIRYENEEAVDDSQLPKDRFSAERLKGVDSTLKIQPAELGDSAVYLCASSQGSSYNEQFFGPGTRLTVL.

V gene TRBV19 combines with J gene TRBJ2-7; 11 bases match TRBD1. The germline gives CDR1 LNHDA, CDR2 SQIVND (reference sequence). The CDR3 totals 14 residues. V was pared by 10 bases and J by 4 bases, with 9 bases of the junction left unmatched. DNA for the CDR3: TGTGCCACCGGACGGACAGGGGGCTTTTACGAGCAGTACTTC. Translation: CATGRTGGFYEQYF.